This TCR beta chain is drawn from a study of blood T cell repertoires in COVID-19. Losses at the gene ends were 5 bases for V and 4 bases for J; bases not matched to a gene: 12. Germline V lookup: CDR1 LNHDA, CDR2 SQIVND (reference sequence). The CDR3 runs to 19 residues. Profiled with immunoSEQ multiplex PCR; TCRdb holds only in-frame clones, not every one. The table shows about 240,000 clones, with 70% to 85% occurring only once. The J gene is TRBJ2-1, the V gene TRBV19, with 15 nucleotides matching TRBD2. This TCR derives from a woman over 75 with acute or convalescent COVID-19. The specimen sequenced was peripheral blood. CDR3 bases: TGTGCCAGTAGTTACCCGGGGACTAGCGGGGGGCGCGGTTACAATGAGCAGTTCTTC. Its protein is CASSYPGTSGGRGYNEQFF.